This record covers a single T cell receptor beta chain. The data derive from a study of OX40 agonist ivuxolimab in advanced cancers. CDR3 size: 15 residues. Germline V gene data show CDR1 as LGHNA and CDR2 as YNFKEQ. The V gene lost 2 bases and the J gene lost 5 bases, with 15 bases spanning the gap. Measured with immunoSEQ multiplex PCR; TCRdb has only the in-frame clones, and not every one. The sample consists of 11,000 to 15,000 clones, roughly 84% of them appearing once. This receptor was identified in an adult with an advanced solid tumor such as melanoma, head and neck, liver or kidney cancer. The rearrangement joins TRBV4-2 to TRBJ1-1; possibly TRBD1 for D (5 bases). Sequenced material: CD4+ or CD8+ T cells sorted from blood, taken in a trial of the OX40 agonist ivuxolimab. CDR3 nucleotide sequence: TGTGCCAGCAGCCAAAACGGGGGGGGTGGAACTGAAGCTTTCTTT. It codes for CASSQNGGGGTEAFF.